Shown below are 25 T cell receptor beta chains from a single sample sequenced in a study of T cell changes during pregnancy in multiple sclerosis. Clones were read by immunoSEQ multiplex PCR, and TCRdb kept only the in-frame ones, dropping some. This table holds roughly 22,000 clones, 80% to 95% found once. Sequenced here: CD4+ T cells from peripheral blood mononuclear cells, sampled after pregnancy. The source is a female donor in good health, enrolled as a control in a pregnancy study.

The chain combines TRBV10-3 with TRBJ2-3; 13 bases line up with TRBD2. Trimming cost V 2 bases and J 5 bases; bases outside gene matches: 4. Germline assignment: CDR1 ENHRY and CDR2 SYGVKD. This CDR3 has 16 residues. Here the CDR3 reads CAISEGGTSGEDTQYF. The CDR3 DNA follows: TGTGCCATCAGTGAGGGTGGGACTAGCGGGGAAGATACGCAGTATTTT.

V is TRBV5-1 and J is TRBJ2-3, with D possibly matching TRBD2 (6 bases). This CDR3 has 15 amino acids. Trimming took 5 bases from V and 2 from J, leaving 15 bases between them. Germline CDR1 and CDR2: SGHRS and YFSETQ. The CDR3 bases are TGCGCCAGCAGATCGGGGGAGTCAATCACAGATACGCAGTATTTT. Amino acid sequence: CASRSGESITDTQYF.

The V call is TRBV5-4, the J call TRBJ1-1; D gene ambiguous. CDR3 length: 13 amino acids. With 0 bases removed from V and 1 base from J, the gap between germline ends came to 4 bases. The germline V gene has CDR1 SGHNT and CDR2 YYREEE (reference sequence). CDR3 sequence: CASSLDRNTEAFF. The CDR3 DNA sequence: TGTGCCAGCAGCTTGGACAGGAACACTGAAGCTTTCTTT.

The V call is TRBV6-5, the J call TRBJ1-2; possible D gene TRBD1, 5 bases. The CDR3 consists of 16 residues. The V gene lost 0 bases and the J gene lost 5 bases, with 16 bases spanning the gap. From germline, CDR1 is MNHEY and CDR2 SVGAGI. The chain's CDR3 is CASSYSISGVGYGYTF. In DNA form, the CDR3 reads TGTGCCAGCAGTTACTCGATATCGGGGGTGGGTTATGGCTACACCTTC.

V and J are TRBV30 and TRBJ2-7; the D is unclear. The CDR3 covers 16 residues. The V and J ends lost 2 bases and 0 bases respectively, with 17 bases between them. From germline, CDR1 is GTSNPN and CDR2 SVGIG (reference sequence). In nucleotides, the CDR3 is TGTGCCTGGAGTTCTTTGGGTTTAGCCAACTCCTACGAGCAGTACTTC. Its translation: CAWSSLGLANSYEQYF.

The chain uses TRBV28 and TRBJ1-2, with TRBD1 matching 8 bases. Per the germline V gene, CDR1 is MDHEN and CDR2 is SYDVKM. The CDR3 runs to 15 residues. V dropped 3 bases and J dropped 8; count of bases not matched to a gene: 11. The chain's CDR3 is CASSFGDRTYGGYTF. The CDR3 DNA sequence: TGTGCCAGCAGTTTTGGGGACAGGACGTATGGGGGCTACACCTTC.

This rearrangement joins TRBV19 to TRBJ2-5, with D perhaps matching TRBD2 (6 bases). This CDR3 contains 14 residues. The ends were cut back, 6 bases at V and 2 bases at J, with 13 bases in the middle. Germline V gene lookup returns CDR1 LNHDA and CDR2 SQIVND (reference sequence). The CDR3 DNA reads TGTGCCAGTAGCCTACTAGCTTCACAAGAGACCCAGTACTTC. This encodes CASSLLASQETQYF.

Here the CDR3 reads CSARGGRDAFF. DNA of the CDR3: TGCAGTGCTAGAGGCGGGAGGGACGCTTTCTTT. The chain uses TRBV20-1 and TRBJ1-1; D may be TRBD1 (5 bases). This CDR3 has 11 amino acids. V lost 1 base to trimming and J lost 11 bases, with 11 bases between them. From germline, CDR1 is DFQATT and CDR2 SNEGSKA (reference sequence).

This clone was seen a handful of times. This sequence joins TRBV19 and TRBJ1-5; 10 positions match TRBD1. The CDR3 has 14 residues. With 9 bases clipped from V and 7 bases from J, the junction kept 9 bases outside the gene matches. Germline V gives CDR1 LNHDA, CDR2 SQIVND (reference sequence). This CDR3 reads CASCDRGHGQPQHF. CDR3 bases: TGTGCCAGCTGTGACAGGGGGCATGGGCAGCCCCAGCATTTT.

V gene TRBV28 combines with J gene TRBJ2-7; perhaps TRBD1 as D (6 bases). Trimming cost V 6 bases and J 2 bases, with 8 bases left between them. Germline lookup yields CDR1 MDHEN and CDR2 SYDVKM. The CDR3 extends over 12 amino acids. For the CDR3, the DNA is TGTGCCAGCAGAGGACAGACCTACGAGCAGTACTTC. Encoded protein: CASRGQTYEQYF.

The J gene is TRBJ2-1, the V gene TRBV19; 12 positions agree with TRBD1. The CDR3 loop spans 16 amino acids. V shed 5 bases, J shed 5 bases, and the junction held 7 bases outside the gene matches. Per the germline V gene, CDR1 is LNHDA and CDR2 is SQIVND (reference sequence). CDR3 in DNA: TGTGCCAGTAGTGCCATCGGGACAGGGGGCGACAATGAGCAGTTCTTC. Translated: CASSAIGTGGDNEQFF.

The chain carries TRBV5-6 and TRBJ1-6; D gene uncertain. Germline V gives CDR1 SGHDT, CDR2 YYEEEE. The V end lost 2 bases, the J end lost 7 bases, and 7 bases lay between the germline ends. CDR3 length: 13 amino acids. The CDR3 DNA is TGTGCCAGCAGCTTACCACGGAATTCACCCCTCCACTTT. It is translated as CASSLPRNSPLHF.

The gene calls are TRBV19 and TRBJ2-1, with TRBD2 matching over 8 bases. Germline CDR1 and CDR2: LNHDA and SQIVND (reference sequence). There are 14 residues in the CDR3. V shed 7 bases and J 9 bases; nucleotides not matched to a gene: 11. Here the CDR3 DNA reads TGTGCCAGTACCACCCGGGAGGGCAGGGCTGAGCAGTTCTTC. Translation gives CASTTREGRAEQFF.

The J gene is TRBJ2-7, the V gene TRBV19; 7 bases are a match to TRBD1. Trimming cost V 4 bases and J 2 bases; bases outside gene matches: 2. Germline V gene sequence: CDR1 LNHDA, CDR2 SQIVND (reference sequence). The length of the CDR3 is 13 residues. CDR3 residues: CASSTQGTYEQYF. The CDR3 region has the DNA TGTGCCAGTAGTACACAGGGGACCTACGAGCAGTACTTC.

Concerning this clone itself: Other DNA sequences in this specimen translate into the identical CDR3. This chain uses TRBV9 with TRBJ1-2, with 7 bases aligning to TRBD1. J lost 8 bases, V lost 3 bases, and 10 bases had no gene match. Germline assignment: CDR1 SGDLS and CDR2 YYNGEE. This CDR3 has 14 residues. CDR3 sequence: CASSARKGARGYTF. The CDR3 DNA follows: TGTGCCAGCAGCGCTCGAAAGGGGGCACGAGGCTACACCTTC.

The CDR3 here is CASSQGAGEGYEQYF. Written as DNA, the CDR3 is TGCGCCAGCAGCCAAGGGGCGGGAGAGGGCTACGAGCAGTACTTC. The V call is TRBV4-3, the J call TRBJ2-7, with TRBD2 matching 7 bases. V dropped 1 base and J dropped 3; count of bases not matched to a gene: 6. The CDR3 contains 15 residues. Germline loops: CDR1 LGHNA, CDR2 YSLEER.

This clone has only one observation. V usage is TRBV2 and J usage is TRBJ2-1; D perhaps matches TRBD2 (5 bases). Germline loops: CDR1 SNHLY, CDR2 FYNNEI. This CDR3 contains 13 residues. The ends were cut back, 8 bases at V and 3 bases at J, with 11 bases in the middle. DNA of the CDR3: TGTGCCAGCTCGGCGGGTGACTACAATGAGCAGTTCTTC. Protein product: CASSAGDYNEQFF. Full variable domain (rest looked up from reference TRBV2 and TRBJ2-1): EPEVTQTPSHQVTQMGQEVILRCVPISNHLYFYWYRQILGQKVEFLVSFYNNEISEKSEIFDDQFSVERPDGSNFTLKIRSTKLEDSAMYFCASSAGDYNEQFFGPGTRLTVL.

This chain uses TRBV25-1 with TRBJ2-7; tentatively, D is TRBD1 (5 bases). The CDR3 totals 12 residues. V lost 3 bases and J lost 2, with 5 bases in between. Germline loops: CDR1 MGHDK, CDR2 SYGVNS. CDR3 sequence (DNA): TGTGCCAGCAGTGACAGGGCCTACGAGCAGTACTTC. Its protein is CASSDRAYEQYF.

This clone was counted only a few times. The V and J genes are TRBV7-3 and TRBJ1-1; a possible D gene is TRBD1 (6 bases). The CDR3 has 13 residues. The V and J ends lost 4 bases and 1 base respectively, with 7 bases between them. Germline V lookup: CDR1 SGHTA, CDR2 FQGTGA. DNA of the CDR3: TGTGCCAGCAGCTCACAGGGGAACACTGAAGCTTTCTTT. Translated: CASSSQGNTEAFF.

CDR3 nucleotides: TGTGCCACCAGCCTTGACAGGGGTGGCTATGGCTACACCTTC. Encoded protein: CATSLDRGGYGYTF. This chain links TRBV15 with TRBJ1-2; 8 positions match TRBD1. There are 14 residues in the CDR3. V dropped 5 bases and J dropped 4; count of bases not matched to a gene: 6. Germline V gene sequence: CDR1 LNHNV, CDR2 YYDKDF (reference sequence).

CDR3 nucleotides: TGCGCCAGCAGCCAAGAATTTACTAGCGGACGACCGGAACTTTCTGAGCAGTTCTTC. Translated, it gives CASSQEFTSGRPELSEQFF. This chain uses TRBV4-3 with TRBJ2-1; 8 positions agree with TRBD2. The CDR3 is 19 residues long. The junction had 19 bases not matched to a gene; V was cut back by 0 bases and J by 9 bases. Germline V gene sequence: CDR1 LGHNA, CDR2 YSLEER.

The sample holds one count of this clone. The chain employs TRBV7-9 and TRBJ1-3; TRBD1 matches 10 bases. Germline assignment: CDR1 SEHNR and CDR2 FQNEAQ (reference sequence). V gave up 6 bases and J gave up 8 bases; unmatched junction bases: 7. This CDR3 has 14 amino acids. CDR3 in amino acids: CASRAGTGVHTIYF. Written as DNA, the CDR3 is TGTGCCAGCAGAGCCGGGACAGGGGTGCACACCATATATTTT.

The chain carries TRBV7-2 and TRBJ2-3, with a possible D match to TRBD2 (5 bases). Germline CDR1 reads SGHTA; CDR2 reads FQGNSA. The germline V and J ends were trimmed by 1 base and 6 bases, with 11 bases remaining between them. This CDR3 region has 14 residues. The CDR3 DNA sequence: TGTGCCAGCAGCTTAGGGCTAGCTGGCGATACGCAGTATTTT. It translates to CASSLGLAGDTQYF.

The V and J genes are TRBV7-2 and TRBJ2-3; D gene uncertain. The germline gives CDR1 SGHTA, CDR2 FQGNSA. Trimming took off 3 bases at V and 0 bases at J, with 10 bases between the two ends. The CDR3 has 15 residues. The CDR3 is CASSFLSVSTDTQYF. CDR3 coding DNA: TGTGCCAGCAGCTTCCTCTCAGTAAGCACAGATACGCAGTATTTT. Together with reference TRBV7-2 and TRBJ2-3, the CDR3 gives the full variable domain: GAGVSQSPSNKVTEKGKDVELRCDPISGHTALYWYRQSLGQGLEFLIYFQGNSAPDKSGLPSDRFSAERTGGSVSTLTIQRTQQEDSAVYLCASSFLSVSTDTQYFGPGTRLTVL.

This clone was seen more than once but under ten times. The chain is built from TRBV19 and TRBJ1-5; perhaps TRBD1 as D (6 bases). CDR3 length equals 14 residues. Germline CDR1 is LNHDA and CDR2 is SQIVND (reference sequence). V was cut by 4 bases and J by 5 bases, with 12 bases left in between. The CDR3 region is CASSSRGFDQPQHF. In DNA, the CDR3 is TGTGCCAGTAGTAGCAGGGGTTTCGATCAGCCCCAGCATTTT.